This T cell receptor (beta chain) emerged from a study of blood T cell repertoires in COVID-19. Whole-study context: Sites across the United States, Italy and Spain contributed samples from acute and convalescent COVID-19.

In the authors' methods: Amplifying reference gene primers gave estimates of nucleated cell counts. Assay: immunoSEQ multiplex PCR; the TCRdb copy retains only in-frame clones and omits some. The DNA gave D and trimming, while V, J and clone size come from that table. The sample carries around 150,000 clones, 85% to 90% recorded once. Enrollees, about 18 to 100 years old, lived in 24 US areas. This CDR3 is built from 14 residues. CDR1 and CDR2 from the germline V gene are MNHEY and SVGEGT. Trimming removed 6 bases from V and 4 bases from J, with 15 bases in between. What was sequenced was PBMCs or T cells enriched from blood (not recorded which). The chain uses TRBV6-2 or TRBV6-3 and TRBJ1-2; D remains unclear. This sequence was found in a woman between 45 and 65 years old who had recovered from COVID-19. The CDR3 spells CASSQDGRGYGYTF. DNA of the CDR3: TGTGCCAGCAGCCAGGACGGTCGGGGCTATGGCTACACCTTC.